This TCR beta chain comes out of a study of blood T cell repertoires in COVID-19. On the study more broadly: Donors in the United States, Italy and Spain gave samples during acute or convalescent COVID-19. T cells, B-cell-depleted T cells, or PBMCs supplied cDNA or gDNA.

In the authors' workflow: Using reference gene primer amplification, nucleated cell counts were estimated. Some clones are missing from TCRdb's copy, which holds only in-frame ones; the method was immunoSEQ multiplex PCR. V, J and clone size reflect that table, while D and trimming were determined from the DNA. The data contain 88,000 or so clones, roughly 77% of them singletons. After removal of 4 bases from V and 4 bases from J, the junction contained 4 bases not matched to a gene. Germline V gene sequence: CDR1 SGHDT, CDR2 YYEEEE. This CDR3 is 13 amino acids long. The receptor comes from a human donor in a cohort sampled during active COVID-19. Material for sequencing was peripheral blood. The rearrangement uses TRBV5-6 and TRBJ2-7, with TRBD2 identical over 8 bases. CDR3 amino acids: CASSQREMYEQYF. DNA of the CDR3: TGTGCCAGCAGCCAGCGGGAGATGTACGAGCAGTACTTC.